This TCR beta chain was found in a study of blood T cells in healthy people across ages. Primers used in a second PCR of roughly 7 to 12 cycles were a sample-barcoded 5' primer and a J-beta primer mix. TCRdb fed the 5' RACE reads into MiXCR, producing one record per CDR3 protein. The data contain about 800,000 distinct CDR3 sequences, around 25% of them singletons. Per individual sample, total RNA of at least 5 micrograms was extracted. This CDR3 is 14 amino acids long. Trimming took off 6 bases at V and 4 bases at J, with 15 bases between the two ends. Germline CDR1 SQVTM, CDR2 ANQGSEA. This clonotype was observed a few times. The same data also went into a second study, on T cells of mothers and their children. That publication notes: The yield was over 8.5 million TCR beta CDR3 reads from each mother and a few million from each child.

The chain is built from TRBV29-1 and TRBJ2-2; D possibly matches TRBD1 or TRBD2 (6 bases each). The sequenced sample was blood. This TCR came from a boy aged 5-17 years in good health. CDR3 region: CSVDSGAATGELFF. In nucleotides, the CDR3 is TGCAGCGTGGACTCGGGGGCGGCCACCGGGGAGCTGTTTTTT.